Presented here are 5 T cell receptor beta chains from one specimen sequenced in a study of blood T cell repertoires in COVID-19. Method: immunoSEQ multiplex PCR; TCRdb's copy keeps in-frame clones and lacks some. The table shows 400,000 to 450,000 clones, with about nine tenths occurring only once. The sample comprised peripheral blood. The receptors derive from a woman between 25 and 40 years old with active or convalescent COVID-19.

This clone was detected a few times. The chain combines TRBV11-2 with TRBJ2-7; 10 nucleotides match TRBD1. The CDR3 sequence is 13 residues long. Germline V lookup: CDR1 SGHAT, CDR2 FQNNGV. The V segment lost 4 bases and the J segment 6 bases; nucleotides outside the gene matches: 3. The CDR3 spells CASSSGQGLEQYF. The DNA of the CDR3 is TGTGCCAGCAGCTCGGGACAGGGGCTCGAGCAGTACTTC.

CDR3 nucleotides: TGTGCCAGCAGCCCCAAGGGGACACCCTTATTAATGAAAAGACTGTTTTTT. This gives the protein CASSPKGTPLLMKRLFF. The V and J genes are TRBV21-1 and TRBJ1-4; TRBD1 is the table's D call, not checked against the DNA. TRBV21-1 is shown as a pseudogene. There are 17 residues in the CDR3.

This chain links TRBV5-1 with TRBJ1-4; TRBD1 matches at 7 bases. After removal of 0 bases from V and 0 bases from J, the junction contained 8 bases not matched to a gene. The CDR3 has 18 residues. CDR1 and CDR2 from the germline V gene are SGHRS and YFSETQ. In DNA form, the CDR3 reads TGCGCCAGCAGCTTGGGAGGGACCACAGGGGCAACTAATGAAAAACTGTTTTTT. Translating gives CASSLGGTTGATNEKLFF.

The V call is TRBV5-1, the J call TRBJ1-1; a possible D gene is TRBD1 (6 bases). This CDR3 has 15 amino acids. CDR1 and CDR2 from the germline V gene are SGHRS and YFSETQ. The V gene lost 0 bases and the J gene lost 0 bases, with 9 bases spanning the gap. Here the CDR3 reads CASSLGDTVNTEAFF. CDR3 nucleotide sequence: TGCGCCAGCAGCTTGGGGGACACCGTGAACACTGAAGCTTTCTTT.

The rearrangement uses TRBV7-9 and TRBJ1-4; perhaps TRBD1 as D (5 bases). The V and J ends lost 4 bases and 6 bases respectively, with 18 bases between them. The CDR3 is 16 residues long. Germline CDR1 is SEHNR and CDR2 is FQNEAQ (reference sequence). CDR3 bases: TGTGCCAGCAGCTCGCTGACCGGGGGACGGGATGAAAAACTGTTTTTT. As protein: CASSSLTGGRDEKLFF. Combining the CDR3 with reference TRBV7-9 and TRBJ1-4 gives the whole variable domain DTGVSQNPRHKITKRGQNVTFRCDPISEHNRLYWYRQTLGQGPEFLTYFQNEAQLEKSRLLSDRFSAERPKGSFSTLEIQRTEQGDSAMYLCASSSLTGGRDEKLFFGSGTQLSVL.